These 11 T cell receptor beta chains share one sample of origin, sequenced in a study of PD-1 blockade in classical Hodgkin lymphoma (dated by TCRdb to between 2020 and 2021). What the time point label conveys for this sample: cycle 2 day 1 (C2D1) of nivolumab. Every trial patient had relapsed following autologous stem cell transplantation, and prior brentuximab vedotin exposure was what differed among cohorts A, B and C. The method was the immunoSEQ multiplex PCR assay. Not all clones reach the TCRdb copy of this immuneACCESS table, which keeps in-frame sequences only. Checked studies attribute under half of the gap to unresolved V genes and leave the rest unexplained. This sample lists approximately 52,000 clones; 73% were detected once. The ten largest clones take up roughly 15% of the sample. The sequencing here drew on peripheral blood mononuclear cells (PBMCs), taken before the second cycle of nivolumab. Receptors were obtained from a human donor with classical Hodgkin lymphoma.

The chain uses TRBV4-2 and TRBJ2-1; D unresolved. The CDR3 extends over 15 amino acids. V was trimmed by 0 bases and J by 6 bases, leaving 12 bases between them. Germline lookup yields CDR1 LGHNA and CDR2 YNFKEQ. DNA for the CDR3: TGTGCCAGCAGCCAAGATTTCACCACCCCCAATGAGCAGTTCTTC. It codes for CASSQDFTTPNEQFF.

The table lists this clone with a few counts. The J gene is TRBJ1-3, the V gene TRBV30; tentative D call: TRBD1 (5 bases). Per germline, CDR1 GTSNPN and CDR2 SVGIG (reference sequence). V shed 4 bases and J shed 6 bases, with 16 bases lying between them. CDR3 length equals 14 residues. CDR3 region: CAWTLGPWPNTIYF. The CDR3 DNA is TGTGCCTGGACCTTGGGGCCGTGGCCAAACACCATATATTTT.

CDR3: CASSPRDGPYEAFF. The CDR3 DNA is TGTGCCAGCTCACCCCGGGACGGCCCTTATGAAGCTTTCTTT. V is TRBV18 and J is TRBJ1-1; D is perhaps TRBD1 (5 bases). The ends were cut back, 3 bases at V and 7 bases at J, with 15 bases in the middle. Germline V CDR1 and CDR2: KGHSH, LQKENI. The CDR3 consists of 14 residues.

The rearrangement links TRBV7-2 to TRBJ1-3; D uncertain. Deletions cut 1 base from V and 8 bases from J, with 6 bases between. Germline V gene sequence: CDR1 SGHTA, CDR2 FQGNSA. CDR3 size: 12 residues. CDR3: CASSLVSDTIYF. The CDR3 bases are TGTGCCAGCAGCTTAGTGTCAGACACCATATATTTT.

This clone has more than one count but fewer than ten. This chain connects TRBV28 to TRBJ1-2; 7 nucleotides line up with TRBD1. V was clipped by 6 bases and J by 4 bases; unmatched bases: 8. Germline loops: CDR1 MDHEN, CDR2 SYDVKM. The CDR3 length is 14 residues. Here the CDR3 reads CASSPGQILYGYTF. In DNA, the CDR3 is TGTGCCAGCAGCCCGGGACAGATCCTCTATGGCTACACCTTC.

This clone came up a few times. The chain couples TRBV28 to TRBJ1-2; 8 nucleotides align to TRBD1. The CDR3 is 15 amino acids. Germline CDR1 reads MDHEN; CDR2 reads SYDVKM. The junction had 11 bases not matched to a gene; V was cut back by 3 bases and J by 8 bases. The DNA for the CDR3 is TGTGCCAGCAGTTTCACGAACACAGGGGGAAGGGGCTACACCTTC. It encodes CASSFTNTGGRGYTF.

The genes are TRBV5-1 and TRBJ2-1; TRBD1 might be the D (6 bases). This CDR3 is 14 amino acids long. The germline V gene has CDR1 SGHRS and CDR2 YFSETQ. Trimming cost V 3 bases and J 6 bases, with 13 bases left between them. The CDR3 reads CASSSLRGSNEQFF. The CDR3 nucleotides read TGCGCCAGCAGCTCATTGAGGGGGTCCAATGAGCAGTTCTTC.

V gene TRBV6-6 combines with J gene TRBJ2-3, with a possible D match to TRBD2 (6 bases). The V and J ends lost 7 bases and 1 base respectively, with 18 bases between them. In germline, CDR1 is MNHNY, CDR2 SVGAGI (reference sequence). The CDR3 contains 16 residues. Here the CDR3 DNA reads TGTGCCAGCACATCATCCGGGACTCTTCGCACAGATACGCAGTATTTT. This sequence encodes CASTSSGTLRTDTQYF.

The chain recombines TRBV28 with TRBJ2-7; no clear D gene. Germline V gene data show CDR1 as MDHEN and CDR2 as SYDVKM. V was shortened by 7 bases and J by 7 bases, with 20 bases between the two germline ends. CDR3 size: 14 residues. CDR3 in amino acids: CASIQSGDVREQYF. As DNA, the CDR3 is TGTGCCAGCATCCAAAGTGGGGATGTGAGGGAGCAGTACTTC. The full variable domain, completed using reference TRBV28 and TRBJ2-7, is DVKVTQSSRYLVKRTGEKVFLECVQDMDHENMFWYRQDPGLGLRLIYFSYDVKMKEKGDIPEGYSVSREKKERFSLILESASTNQTSMYLCASIQSGDVREQYFGPGTRLTVT.

The CDR3 loop is CASSLDRGMNTEAFF. The CDR3, as DNA: TGTGCCAGCAGCTTAGATCGCGGGATGAACACTGAAGCTTTCTTT. The rearrangement joins TRBV7-8 to TRBJ1-1; unclear D gene. Germline V gene data show CDR1 as SGHVS and CDR2 as FQNEAQ. This CDR3 is built from 15 residues. V was pared by 1 base and J by 0 bases, with 9 bases between.

This rearrangement joins TRBV27 to TRBJ1-1, with TRBD1 matching over 7 bases. Germline CDR1 reads MNHEY; CDR2 reads SMNVEV (reference sequence). This CDR3 is 16 amino acids long. Unmatched junction bases numbered 12, after V lost 7 bases and J lost 1 base. CDR3 region: CASTRQGSGPNTEAFF. The DNA of the CDR3 is TGTGCCAGCACACGACAGGGTTCCGGACCGAACACTGAAGCTTTCTTT.